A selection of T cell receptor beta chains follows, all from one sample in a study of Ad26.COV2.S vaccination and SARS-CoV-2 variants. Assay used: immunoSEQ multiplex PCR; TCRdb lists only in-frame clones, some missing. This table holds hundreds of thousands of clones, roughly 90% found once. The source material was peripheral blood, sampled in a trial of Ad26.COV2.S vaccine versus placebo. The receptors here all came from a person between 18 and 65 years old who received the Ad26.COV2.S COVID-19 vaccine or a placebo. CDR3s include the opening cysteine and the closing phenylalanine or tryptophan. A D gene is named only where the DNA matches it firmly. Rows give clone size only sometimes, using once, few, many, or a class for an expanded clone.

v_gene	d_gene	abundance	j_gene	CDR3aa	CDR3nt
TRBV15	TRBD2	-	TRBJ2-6	CATSRDAGVSSGANVLTF	TGTGCCACCAGCAGAGATGCGGGGGTTAGCTCTGGGGCCAACGTCCTGACTTTC
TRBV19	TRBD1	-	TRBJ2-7	CASSPRTGPYEQYF	TGTGCCAGTAGTCCCCGGACAGGACCCTACGAGCAGTACTTC
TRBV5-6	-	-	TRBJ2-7	CASSLLNTFSPYEQYF	TGTGCCAGCAGCCTACTTAACACATTCTCTCCCTACGAGCAGTACTTC
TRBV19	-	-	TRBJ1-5	CASTAGQGSSNQPQHF	TGTGCCAGTACCGCAGGCCAGGGGTCGAGCAATCAGCCCCAGCATTTT
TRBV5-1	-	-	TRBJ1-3	CASSLVGRDSGNTIYF	TGCGCCAGCAGCTTGGTCGGACGGGACTCTGGAAACACCATATATTTT
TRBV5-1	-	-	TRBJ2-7	CASSFVGTEYEQYF	TGCGCCAGCAGCTTCGTCGGGACTGAGTACGAGCAGTACTTC
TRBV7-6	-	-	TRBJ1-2	CASSLDPGGINGYTF	TGTGCCAGCAGCTTAGATCCGGGGGGGATAAATGGCTACACCTTC
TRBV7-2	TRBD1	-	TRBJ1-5	CASSLGTGGPGQPQHF	TGTGCCAGCAGCTTAGGGACAGGGGGCCCCGGTCAGCCCCAGCATTTT
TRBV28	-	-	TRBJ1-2	CASSSRAGGLNTF	TGTGCCAGCAGTTCGAGGGCCGGGGGGCTAAACACCTTC
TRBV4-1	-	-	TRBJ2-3	CASSQRDKSTDTQYF	TGCGCCAGCAGCCAGCGGGACAAAAGCACAGATACGCAGTATTTT
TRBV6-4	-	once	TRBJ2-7	CASSRTNSYEQYF	TGTGCCAGCAGTCGGACTAATTCCTACGAGCAGTACTTC
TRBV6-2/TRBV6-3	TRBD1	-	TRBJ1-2	CASSYLDRGYGYTF	TGTGCCAGCAGTTACCTGGACAGGGGATATGGCTACACCTTC
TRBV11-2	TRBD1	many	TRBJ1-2	CASSVGQLDGYTF	TGTGCCAGCAGCGTGGGACAGCTCGATGGCTACACCTTC
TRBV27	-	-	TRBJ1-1	CASSIGQNTEAFF	TGTGCCAGCAGTATCGGCCAGAACACTGAAGCTTTCTTT
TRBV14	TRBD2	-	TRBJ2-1	CASSQGQRGWYVNEQFF	TGTGCCAGCAGCCAAGGCCAGCGGGGGTGGTATGTCAATGAGCAGTTCTTC
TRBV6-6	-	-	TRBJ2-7	CASSSRIDEQYF	TGTGCCAGCAGTTCCCGAATAGACGAGCAGTACTTC
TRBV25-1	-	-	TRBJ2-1	CASSPQDRYSYNEQFF	TGTGCCAGCAGTCCACAAGACAGATATTCCTACAATGAGCAGTTCTTC
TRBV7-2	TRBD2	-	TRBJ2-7	CASSYLSGGGIEQYF	TGTGCCAGCAGCTACCTAAGCGGGGGGGGAATCGAGCAGTACTTC
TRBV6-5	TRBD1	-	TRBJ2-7	CASSFDRGTYEQYF	TGTGCCAGCAGTTTCGACAGGGGCACCTACGAGCAGTACTTC
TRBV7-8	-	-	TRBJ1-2	CASSLAALSGNDYGYTF	TGTGCCAGCAGCTTAGCCGCCTTGTCGGGGAACGACTATGGCTACACCTTC
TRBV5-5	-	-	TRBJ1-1	CASSLTGLDTEAFF	TGTGCCAGCAGCTTGACAGGACTGGACACTGAAGCTTTCTTT
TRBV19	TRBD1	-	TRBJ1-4	CATKQGDGEKLFF	TGTGCCACCAAACAGGGGGACGGTGAAAAACTGTTTTTT
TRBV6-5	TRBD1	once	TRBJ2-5	CASRSTGPGGTQYF	TGTGCCAGCAGGTCGACAGGGCCTGGGGGGACCCAGTACTTC
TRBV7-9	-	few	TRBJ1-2	CASSARQSYGYTF	TGTGCCAGCAGCGCGAGACAGTCCTATGGCTACACCTTC
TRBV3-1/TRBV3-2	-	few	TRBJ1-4	CASSQATNEKLFF	TGTGCCAGCAGTCAGGCAACTAATGAAAAACTGTTTTTT
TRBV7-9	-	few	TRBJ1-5	CASSLGGRDQPQHF	TGTGCCAGCAGCTTAGGCGGACGTGATCAGCCCCAGCATTTT
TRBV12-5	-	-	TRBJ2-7	CASGLVRSAHEQYF	TGTGCTAGTGGTTTGGTACGGTCAGCCCACGAGCAGTACTTC
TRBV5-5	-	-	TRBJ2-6	CASSFGSGANVLTF	TGTGCCAGCAGCTTTGGTTCTGGGGCCAACGTCCTGACTTTC
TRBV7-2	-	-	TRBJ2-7	CASSQAGHEQYF	TGTGCCAGCAGCCAAGCCGGGCACGAGCAGTACTTC
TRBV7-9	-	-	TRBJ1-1	CASSPKGKMNTEAFF	TGTGCCAGCAGCCCAAAAGGGAAAATGAACACTGAAGCTTTCTTT
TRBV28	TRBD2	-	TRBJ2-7	CASSWAGGRGEQYF	TGTGCCAGCAGTTGGGCGGGGGGGCGCGGAGAGCAGTACTTC
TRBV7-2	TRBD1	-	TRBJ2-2	CASSTREDRHGPGELFF	TGTGCCAGCAGCACTAGAGAGGACAGGCATGGTCCCGGGGAGCTGTTTTTT
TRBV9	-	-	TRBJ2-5	CASSTRLFLEGETQYF	TGTGCCAGCAGCACCCGCCTATTTTTGGAGGGGGAGACCCAGTACTTC
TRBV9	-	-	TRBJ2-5	CASSDGGGLVETQYF	TGTGCCAGCAGCGATGGGGGGGGCTTGGTAGAGACCCAGTACTTC
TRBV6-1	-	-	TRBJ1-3	CASSEGQIGNTIYF	TGTGCCAGCAGTGAAGGACAGATCGGAAACACCATATATTTT
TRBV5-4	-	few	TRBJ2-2	CASSLKGTGELFF	TGTGCCAGCAGCTTGAAAGGGACCGGGGAGCTGTTTTTT
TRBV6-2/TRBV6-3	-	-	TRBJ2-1	CASSYAGIGEQFF	TGTGCCAGCAGTTACGCAGGGATTGGTGAGCAGTTCTTC
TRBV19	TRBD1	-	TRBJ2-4	CAGTGEGGKNIQYF	TGTGCCGGAACAGGGGAAGGGGGCAAAAACATTCAGTACTTC
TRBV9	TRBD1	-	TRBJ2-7	CASSFGTGGYEQYF	TGTGCCAGCAGCTTCGGGACAGGGGGCTACGAGCAGTACTTC
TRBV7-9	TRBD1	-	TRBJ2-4	CASSLTQGNIQYF	TGTGCCAGCAGCTTAACACAGGGGAACATTCAGTACTTC
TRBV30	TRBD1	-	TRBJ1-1	CAWSVLGRGRTSGTEAFF	TGTGCCTGGAGTGTCCTTGGCAGGGGGCGGACTTCGGGCACTGAAGCTTTCTTT
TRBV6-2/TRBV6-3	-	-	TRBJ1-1	CASSYGSDEAFF	TGTGCCAGCAGTTACGGGAGCGATGAAGCTTTCTTT
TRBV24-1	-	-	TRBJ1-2	CATSDNRRANYGYTF	TGTGCCACCAGTGATAACAGAAGAGCTAACTATGGCTACACCTTC
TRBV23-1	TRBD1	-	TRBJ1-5	CASSQYQGGDSNQPQHF	TGCGCCAGCAGTCAATACCAGGGGGGGGATAGCAATCAGCCCCAGCATTTT
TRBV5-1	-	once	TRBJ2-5	CASSLHWEETQYF	TGCGCCAGCAGCTTACACTGGGAGGAGACCCAGTACTTC